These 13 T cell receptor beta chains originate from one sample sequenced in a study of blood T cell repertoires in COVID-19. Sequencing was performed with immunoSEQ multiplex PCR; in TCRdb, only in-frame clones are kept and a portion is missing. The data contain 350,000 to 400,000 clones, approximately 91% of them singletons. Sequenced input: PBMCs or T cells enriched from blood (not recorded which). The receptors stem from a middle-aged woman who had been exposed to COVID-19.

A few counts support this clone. The CDR3 sequence is CASSLRGAIVTEAFF. The CDR3 DNA is TGTGCCAGCAGCTTGCGGGGGGCGATTGTCACTGAAGCTTTCTTT. The chain carries TRBV5-5 and TRBJ1-1; D possibly corresponds to TRBD1 (6 bases). This CDR3 region has 15 residues. V lost 1 base and J lost 4, with 14 bases in between. Looked up from germline, CDR1 is SGHKS and CDR2 is YYEKEE (reference sequence).

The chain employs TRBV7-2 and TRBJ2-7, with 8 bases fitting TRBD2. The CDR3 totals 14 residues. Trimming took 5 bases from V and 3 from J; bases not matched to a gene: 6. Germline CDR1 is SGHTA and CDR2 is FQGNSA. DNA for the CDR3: TGTGCCAGCAGCCAGCGGGAGAGGGGCTACGAGCAGTACTTC. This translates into CASSQRERGYEQYF.

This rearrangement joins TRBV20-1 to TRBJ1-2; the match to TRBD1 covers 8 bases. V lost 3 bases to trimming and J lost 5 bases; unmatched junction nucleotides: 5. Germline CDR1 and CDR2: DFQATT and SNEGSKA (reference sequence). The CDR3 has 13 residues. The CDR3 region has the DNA TGCAGTGCTAGTCCAGGGGGCGGGTATGGCTACACCTTC. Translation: CSASPGGGYGYTF.

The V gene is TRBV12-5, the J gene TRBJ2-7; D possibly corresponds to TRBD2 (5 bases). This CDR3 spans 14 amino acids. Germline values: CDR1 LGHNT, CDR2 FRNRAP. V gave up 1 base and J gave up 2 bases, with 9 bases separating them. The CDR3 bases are TGTGCTAGTGGTTTGGGAGGGATACCCTACGAGCAGTACTTC. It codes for CASGLGGIPYEQYF.

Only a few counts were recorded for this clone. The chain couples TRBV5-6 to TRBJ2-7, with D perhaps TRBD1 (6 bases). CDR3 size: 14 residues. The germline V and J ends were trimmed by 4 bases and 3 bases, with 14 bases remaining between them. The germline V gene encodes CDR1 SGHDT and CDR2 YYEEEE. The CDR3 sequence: CASSGGTGLYEQYF. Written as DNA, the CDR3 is TGTGCCAGCAGCGGCGGAACAGGGCTCTACGAGCAGTACTTC.

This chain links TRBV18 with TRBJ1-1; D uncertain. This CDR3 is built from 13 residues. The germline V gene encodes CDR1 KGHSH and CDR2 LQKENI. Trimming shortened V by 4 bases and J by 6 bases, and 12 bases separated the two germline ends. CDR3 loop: CASSLSGSAEAFF. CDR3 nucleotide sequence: TGTGCCAGCTCACTCTCCGGTAGCGCTGAAGCTTTCTTT. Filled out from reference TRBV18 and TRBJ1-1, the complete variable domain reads NAGVMQNPRHLVRRRGQEARLRCSPMKGHSHVYWYRQLPEEGLKFMVYLQKENIIDESGMPKERFSAEFPKEGPSILRIQQVVRGDSAAYFCASSLSGSAEAFFGQGTRLTVV.

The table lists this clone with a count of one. Here the CDR3 DNA reads TGTGCCAGCAGCTTAACTAGCGTCTCGTCATACGAGCAGTACTTC. Translating it yields CASSLTSVSSYEQYF. The V call is TRBV5-4, the J call TRBJ2-7; 7 bases agree with TRBD2. V trimming: 2 bases; J trimming: 4 bases; junction bases outside the gene matches: 9. The CDR3 length is 15 residues. Germline-derived CDR1 and CDR2 are SGHNT and YYREEE (reference sequence).

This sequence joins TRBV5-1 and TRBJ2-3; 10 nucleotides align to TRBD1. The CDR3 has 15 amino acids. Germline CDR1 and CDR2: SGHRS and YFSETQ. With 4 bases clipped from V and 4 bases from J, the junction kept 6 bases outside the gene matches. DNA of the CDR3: TGCGCCAGCAGCCCCGGACAGGGGGGTGCAGATACGCAGTATTTT. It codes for CASSPGQGGADTQYF.

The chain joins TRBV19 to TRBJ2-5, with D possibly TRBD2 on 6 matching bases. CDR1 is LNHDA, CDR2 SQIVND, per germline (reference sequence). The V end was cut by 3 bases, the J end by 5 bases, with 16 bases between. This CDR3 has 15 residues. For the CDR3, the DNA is TGTGCCAGTAGTATCCTAGTTCGGGCGGGGGAGACCCAGTACTTC. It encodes CASSILVRAGETQYF.

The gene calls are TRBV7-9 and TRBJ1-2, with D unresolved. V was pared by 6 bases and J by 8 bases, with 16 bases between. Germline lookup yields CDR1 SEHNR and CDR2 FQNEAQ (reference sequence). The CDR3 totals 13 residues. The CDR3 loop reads CASRRDREGGYTF. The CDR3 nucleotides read TGTGCCAGCAGACGAGATAGGGAGGGAGGCTACACCTTC.

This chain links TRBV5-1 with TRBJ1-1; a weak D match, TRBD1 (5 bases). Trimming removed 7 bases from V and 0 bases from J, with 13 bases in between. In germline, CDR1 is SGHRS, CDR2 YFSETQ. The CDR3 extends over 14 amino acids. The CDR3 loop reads CASFLGPVNTEAFF. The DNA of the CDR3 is TGCGCCAGCTTCTTGGGGCCTGTGAACACTGAAGCTTTCTTT.

CDR3 in DNA: TGCAGCGTCCCTGACAGGGCTACTGAAGCTTTCTTT. This codes for CSVPDRATEAFF. The chain links TRBV29-1 to TRBJ1-1; 7 nucleotides match TRBD1. Unmatched junction bases numbered 6, after V lost 6 bases and J lost 5 bases. The CDR3 loop spans 12 amino acids. Per germline, CDR1 SQVTM and CDR2 ANQGSEA.

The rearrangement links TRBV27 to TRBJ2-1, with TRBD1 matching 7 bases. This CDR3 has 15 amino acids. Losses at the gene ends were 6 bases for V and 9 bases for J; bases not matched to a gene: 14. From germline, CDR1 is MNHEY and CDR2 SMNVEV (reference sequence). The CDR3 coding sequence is TGTGCCAGCAGCCGACGACAGGGCGCTTTCGGTGAGCAGTTCTTC. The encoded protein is CASSRRQGAFGEQFF.